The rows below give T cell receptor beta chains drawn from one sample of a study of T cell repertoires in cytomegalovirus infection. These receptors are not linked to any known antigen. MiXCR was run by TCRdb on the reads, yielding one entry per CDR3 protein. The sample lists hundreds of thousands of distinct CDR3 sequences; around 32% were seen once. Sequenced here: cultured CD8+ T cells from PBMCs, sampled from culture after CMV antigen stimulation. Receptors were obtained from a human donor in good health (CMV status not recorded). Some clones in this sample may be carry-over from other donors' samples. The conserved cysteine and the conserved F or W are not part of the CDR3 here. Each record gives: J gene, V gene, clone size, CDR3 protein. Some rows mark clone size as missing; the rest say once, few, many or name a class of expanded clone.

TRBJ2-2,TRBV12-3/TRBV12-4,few,ASSLMVYTGELF
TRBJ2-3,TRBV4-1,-,ASSHRPGTSTDTQY
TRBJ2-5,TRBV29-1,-,SVEGGVVETQY
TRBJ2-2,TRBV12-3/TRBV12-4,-,ASSYSGPSNTGELF
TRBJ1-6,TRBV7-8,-,ASSPEYRGNSPLH
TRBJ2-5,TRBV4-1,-,ASSQDLTEETQY
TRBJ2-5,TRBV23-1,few,ASSQSIPGQGKETQY
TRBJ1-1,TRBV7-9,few,ASSSPQGQNTEAF
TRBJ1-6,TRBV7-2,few,ASSRTAEGALYNSPLH
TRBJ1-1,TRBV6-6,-,ASSYSGTATEAF
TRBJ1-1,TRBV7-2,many,ASSLEGFTEAF
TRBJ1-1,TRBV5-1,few,ASRGGENTEAF
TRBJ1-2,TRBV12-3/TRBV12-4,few,ASSFHNREDGYT
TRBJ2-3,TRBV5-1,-,ASSFATDRVGDTQY
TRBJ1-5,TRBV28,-,ASSLGNVGNQPQH
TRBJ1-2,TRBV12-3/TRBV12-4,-,ASSLVAGEDYGYT
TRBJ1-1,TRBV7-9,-,ASSFVSTEAF
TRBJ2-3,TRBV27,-,ASSFGDRVFTDTQY
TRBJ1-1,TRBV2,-,ASSEDSEAF
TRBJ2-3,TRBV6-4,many,ASSESGTDTQY
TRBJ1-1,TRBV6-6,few,ASRSSMNTEAF
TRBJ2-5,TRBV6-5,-,ASEDSQETQY
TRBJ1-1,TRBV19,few,VGWALNTEAF
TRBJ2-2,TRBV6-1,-,ASSERVGDENTGELF
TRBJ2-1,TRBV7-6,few,ASSRTSGLLEQF
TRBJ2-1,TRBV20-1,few,SADRPSIHNEQF
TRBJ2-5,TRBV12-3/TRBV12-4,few,ASSSGQNLAIQETQY
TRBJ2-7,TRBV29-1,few,SVTGRVGFSYEQY
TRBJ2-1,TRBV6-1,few,ASRLIPSSYNEQF
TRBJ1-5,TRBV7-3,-,ANSPGTLGSQPQH
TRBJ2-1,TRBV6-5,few,ASSYRAPGPYNEQF
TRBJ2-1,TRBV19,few,ASSTDLLVEQF
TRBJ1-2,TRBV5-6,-,ASSEGTGGDGYT
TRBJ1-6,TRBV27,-,ASTGDSSYNSPLH
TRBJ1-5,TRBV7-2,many,ASSPNQPQH
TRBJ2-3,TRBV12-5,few,ASGLGRGSTDTQY
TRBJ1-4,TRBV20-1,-,SAHPGQRNEKLF
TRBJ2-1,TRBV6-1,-,ASSAGLERDEQF
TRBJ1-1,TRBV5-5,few,ASSLQNLATNTEAF
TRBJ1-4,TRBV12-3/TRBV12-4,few,ASSTPSGPTNEKLF
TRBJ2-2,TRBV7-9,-,ASSPPNTNTGELF
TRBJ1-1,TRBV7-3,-,ASSLNRGSEAF
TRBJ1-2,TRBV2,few,ASSGQGALRDGYT
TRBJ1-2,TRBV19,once,ASKGSYGYT
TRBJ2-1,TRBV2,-,ASSEETSGAYNEQF
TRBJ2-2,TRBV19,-,ATKPGHYTGELF
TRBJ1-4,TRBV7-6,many,ASSFGRLNEKLF
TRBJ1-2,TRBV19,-,ASSIDVYGYT
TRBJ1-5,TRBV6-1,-,ASRPGGQPQH